A single sample is the source of the 27 T cell receptor beta chains below, sequenced in a study of blood T cell repertoires in COVID-19. Repertoires were generated with immunoSEQ multiplex PCR, while TCRdb's copy carries only in-frame clones and drops some. The sample carries about 44,000 clones, roughly 90% recorded once. The sample taken for sequencing was peripheral blood. Source of these receptors: a woman of 80 years or more in a cohort sampled during active or convalescent COVID-19.

The rearrangement uses TRBV27 and TRBJ2-1; 15 nucleotides agree with TRBD2. CDR3 length equals 15 residues. V dropped 0 bases and J dropped 10; count of bases not matched to a gene: 1. Germline V lookup: CDR1 MNHEY, CDR2 SMNVEV (reference sequence). The DNA for the CDR3 is TGTGCCAGCAGTTTATCCGGACTAGCGGGAGGGGAGCAGTTCTTC. Protein sequence: CASSLSGLAGGEQFF.

The V gene is TRBV12-3 or TRBV12-4, the J gene TRBJ2-5, with TRBD2 as a possible D gene (5 bases). The CDR3 has 13 residues. V gave up 6 bases and J gave up 7 bases, with 15 bases separating them. CDR3 nucleotides: TGTGCCAGCAGCTCAGGACTGAAAGGGACCCAGTACTTC. Protein product: CASSSGLKGTQYF.

The chain links TRBV7-6 to TRBJ2-1; the match to TRBD2 covers 11 bases. V lost 2 bases and J lost 2; bases outside the gene matches: 5. The length of the CDR3 is 17 residues. Germline V gives CDR1 SGHVS, CDR2 FNYEAQ. The CDR3 bases are TGTGCCAGCAGCTTACGGCCTAGCGGGGGGACCTACAATGAGCAGTTCTTC. Protein sequence: CASSLRPSGGTYNEQFF.

V gene TRBV7-2 combines with J gene TRBJ2-3, with 7 bases that match TRBD2. The V gene's germline CDR1 is SGHTA and CDR2 FQGNSA. The CDR3 loop spans 15 amino acids. V lost 3 bases to trimming and J lost 6 bases; unmatched junction nucleotides: 9. The CDR3 sequence is CASSFARGVGDTQYF. CDR3 coding DNA: TGTGCCAGCAGCTTCGCCCGGGGGGTAGGGGATACGCAGTATTTT.

This chain joins TRBV19 and TRBJ1-2, with D possibly TRBD1 on 5 matching bases. CDR3 length equals 16 residues. V shed 7 bases and J shed 0 bases, with 18 bases lying between them. Germline-derived CDR1 and CDR2 are LNHDA and SQIVND (reference sequence). The CDR3 is CASTGRTGLTNYGYTF. The CDR3 region has the DNA TGTGCCAGTACCGGTCGCACAGGACTAACTAACTATGGCTACACCTTC. Complete variable domain (other parts from reference TRBV19 and TRBJ1-2): DGGITQSPKYLFRKEGQNVTLSCEQNLNHDAMYWYRQDPGQGLRLIYYSQIVNDFQKGDIAEGYSVSREKKESFPLTVTSAQKNPTAFYLCASTGRTGLTNYGYTFGSGTRLTVV.

The gene calls are TRBV2 and TRBJ1-6; 8 nucleotides line up with TRBD1. The ends lost 4 bases at V and 7 bases at J; junction bases unmatched: 9. Germline assignment: CDR1 SNHLY and CDR2 FYNNEI. The length of the CDR3 is 16 residues. The CDR3 region has the DNA TGTGCCAGCAGTGTCCATTACGACAGGGGAAATTCACCCCTCCACTTT. Translating gives CASSVHYDRGNSPLHF.

In this sample, this clone turned up a few times. The gene calls are TRBV12-5 and TRBJ2-5, with 7 bases fitting TRBD1. Germline V CDR1 and CDR2: LGHNT, FRNRAP. Trimming cost V 5 bases and J 4 bases; bases outside gene matches: 7. The CDR3 runs to 14 residues. Here the CDR3 reads CASGPYTGAETQYF. CDR3 in DNA: TGTGCTAGTGGTCCTTACACAGGGGCAGAGACCCAGTACTTC.

This clone occurred once. The rearrangement links TRBV5-6 to TRBJ1-6, with 7 nucleotides matching TRBD1. The trim removed 4 bases at V and 0 bases at J, leaving 7 bases unmatched. The germline gives CDR1 SGHDT, CDR2 YYEEEE. This CDR3 is built from 17 residues. The CDR3 DNA reads TGTGCCAGCAGCAAGGGACAGTGGAGCTCCTATAATTCACCCCTCCACTTT. Translated: CASSKGQWSSYNSPLHF.

The DNA for the CDR3 is TGTGCCAGCAGTTTAGAGGTTAGCGGGAGGGCCAAAGATACGCAGTATTTT. Translating it yields CASSLEVSGRAKDTQYF. The gene calls are TRBV28 and TRBJ2-3, with 11 bases matching TRBD2. The ends lost 2 bases at V and 5 bases at J; junction bases unmatched: 9. This CDR3 has 17 amino acids. CDR1 MDHEN and CDR2 SYDVKM come from the germline V gene.

J is TRBJ2-3 and V is TRBV30; 8 positions agree with TRBD2. The germline V gene encodes CDR1 GTSNPN and CDR2 SVGIG (reference sequence). The CDR3 runs 15 residues. The ends lost 1 base at V and 2 bases at J; junction bases unmatched: 5. CDR3 loop: CAWSDSGTFTDTQYF. The CDR3, as DNA: TGTGCCTGGAGTGATAGCGGGACTTTCACAGATACGCAGTATTTT.

V usage is TRBV2 and J usage is TRBJ1-2, with 9 bases that match TRBD1. This CDR3 is built from 13 residues. J was trimmed by 7 bases and V by 6 bases; bases with no gene match: 6. Germline CDR1 SNHLY, CDR2 FYNNEI. The CDR3 here is CASSWGQGGGYTF. The CDR3 DNA reads as TGTGCCAGCAGCTGGGGACAGGGAGGTGGCTACACCTTC.

V and J are TRBV6-5 and TRBJ2-7, with D maybe TRBD1 (7 bases). The V gene lost 3 bases and the J gene lost 2 bases, with 11 bases spanning the gap. The CDR3 runs to 14 residues. Germline V gene lookup returns CDR1 MNHEY and CDR2 SVGAGI. The CDR3, as DNA: TGTGCCAGCAGTTATACAGGGGAGGCCTACGAGCAGTACTTC. Protein: CASSYTGEAYEQYF.

This sequence joins TRBV10-3 and TRBJ2-1; the D is unclear. The germline V and J ends were trimmed by 4 bases and 9 bases, with 7 bases remaining between them. Germline-derived CDR1 and CDR2 are ENHRY and SYGVKD. The CDR3 contains 11 residues. The CDR3 here is CAISGPGEQFF. CDR3 in DNA: TGTGCCATCAGTGGCCCGGGTGAGCAGTTCTTC.

This clone was detected once. This rearrangement joins TRBV5-6 to TRBJ2-3, with D possibly matching TRBD2 (5 bases). The length of the CDR3 is 16 residues. Trimming stripped 0 bases from V and 6 bases from J, with 17 bases between. CDR1 is SGHDT, CDR2 YYEEEE, per germline. DNA of the CDR3: TGTGCCAGCAGCTTGGGCACTACTAGACTTTTGGATACGCAGTATTTT. Its translation is CASSLGTTRLLDTQYF.

This chain uses TRBV2 with TRBJ2-2; 9 bases align to TRBD1. CDR1 SNHLY and CDR2 FYNNEI come from the germline V gene. The CDR3 loop spans 15 amino acids. V lost 7 bases and J lost 5; bases outside the gene matches: 8. The chain's CDR3 is CASTDRQGVTGELFF. In DNA, the CDR3 is TGTGCCAGCACTGATAGACAGGGGGTGACCGGGGAGCTGTTTTTT.

The rearrangement uses TRBV15 and TRBJ1-1; the D is unclear. This CDR3 region has 15 residues. Trimming removed 3 bases at V and 0 bases at J, with 11 bases between. The V gene's germline CDR1 is LNHNV and CDR2 YYDKDF (reference sequence). The CDR3 DNA reads as TGTGCCACCAGCAGGGGGAACGGGATGAACACTGAAGCTTTCTTT. It specifies CATSRGNGMNTEAFF.

The rearrangement links TRBV6-5 to TRBJ2-5; D perhaps matches TRBD2 (7 bases). Germline-derived CDR1 and CDR2 are MNHEY and SVGAGI. This CDR3 comprises 15 residues. Trimming stripped 8 bases from V and 1 base from J, with 17 bases between. CDR3 DNA sequence: TGTGCCAGCTCCCAAAGGGGGGGGGCCCAAGAGACCCAGTACTTC. Protein product: CASSQRGGAQETQYF.

This clone has a single count. J is TRBJ1-1 and V is TRBV4-1; unclear D gene. The V end was cut by 2 bases, the J end by 2 bases, with 9 bases between. Germline V gene sequence: CDR1 MGHRA, CDR2 YSYEKL. This CDR3 has 14 residues. As DNA, the CDR3 is TGCGCCAGCAGCCAATTCGGACTTAACACTGAAGCTTTCTTT. This sequence encodes CASSQFGLNTEAFF.

The rearrangement uses TRBV25-1 and TRBJ1-1; 10 bases fit TRBD1. Trimming at V came to 4 bases and at J to 6 bases, leaving 8 bases not matched to a gene. The CDR3 extends over 15 amino acids. The germline V gene has CDR1 MGHDK and CDR2 SYGVNS. CDR3 amino acids: CASSAPGQGISEAFF. The CDR3 DNA sequence: TGTGCCAGCAGTGCACCGGGACAGGGGATATCTGAAGCTTTCTTT.

CDR3 loop: CASSRTGTGRYEQYF. The CDR3 DNA reads TGTGCCAGCAGCCGAACCGGGACAGGGCGCTACGAGCAGTACTTC. The chain uses TRBV11-2 and TRBJ2-7, with TRBD1 matching 9 bases. The CDR3 runs 15 residues. Germline loops: CDR1 SGHAT, CDR2 FQNNGV. V dropped 5 bases and J dropped 3; count of bases not matched to a gene: 8. The full variable domain, completed using reference TRBV11-2 and TRBJ2-7, is EAGVAQSPRYKIIEKRQSVAFWCNPISGHATLYWYQQILGQGPKLLIQFQNNGVVDDSQLPKDRFSAERLKGVDSTLKIQPAKLEDSAVYLCASSRTGTGRYEQYFGPGTRLTVT.

The rearrangement joins TRBV2 to TRBJ2-2, with TRBD2 identical over 7 bases. Germline V lookup: CDR1 SNHLY, CDR2 FYNNEI. This CDR3 region has 14 residues. Trimming took 8 bases from V and 0 from J; bases not matched to a gene: 3. CDR3 coding DNA: TGTGCCAGCCAGACTAGCCCGAACACCGGGGAGCTGTTTTTT. Its protein is CASQTSPNTGELFF. The whole variable domain, filled in from reference TRBV2 and TRBJ2-2, reads EPEVTQTPSHQVTQMGQEVILRCVPISNHLYFYWYRQILGQKVEFLVSFYNNEISEKSEIFDDQFSVERPDGSNFTLKIRSTKLEDSAMYFCASQTSPNTGELFFGEGSRLTVL.

This chain links TRBV6-2 or TRBV6-3 with TRBJ2-7; D may be TRBD1 (6 bases). This CDR3 is built from 15 residues. The germline V gene encodes CDR1 MNHEY and CDR2 SVGEGT. V was cut by 0 bases and J by 2 bases, with 11 bases left in between. The CDR3 sequence is CASSYSRAGAYEQYF. In nucleotides, the CDR3 is TGTGCCAGCAGTTACTCCCGGGCAGGGGCCTACGAGCAGTACTTC.

This clone was picked up a small number of times. The chain carries TRBV29-1 and TRBJ2-7, with 10 bases lining up with TRBD2. This CDR3 contains 16 residues. Trimming cost V 0 bases and J 6 bases; bases outside gene matches: 11. The V gene's germline CDR1 is SQVTM and CDR2 ANQGSEA. DNA of the CDR3: TGCAGCGTTGAAGATCGTGGAGGGACTAGCGTTTTCGAGCAGTACTTC. Amino acid sequence: CSVEDRGGTSVFEQYF.

The DNA of the CDR3 is TGTGCCAGCAGCTCTGATTCCTCGGAAAACATTCAGTACTTC. This gives the protein CASSSDSSENIQYF. The V gene is TRBV5-4, the J gene TRBJ2-4, with D unclear. The length of the CDR3 is 14 residues. The V end lost 3 bases, the J end lost 5 bases, and 12 bases lay between the germline ends. CDR1 and CDR2 (germline): SGHNT, YYREEE (reference sequence).

The chain joins TRBV6-2 or TRBV6-3 to TRBJ2-2; 12 bases match TRBD2. Losses at the gene ends were 0 bases for V and 2 bases for J; bases not matched to a gene: 4. Germline V lookup: CDR1 MNHEY, CDR2 SVGEGT. The CDR3 spans 18 residues. CDR3 nucleotides: TGTGCCAGCAGTTACTCCCGACTAGCGGGGGCAAACACCGGGGAGCTGTTTTTT. This encodes CASSYSRLAGANTGELFF.

The gene calls are TRBV19 and TRBJ2-3, with TRBD2 matching over 10 bases. V lost 7 bases and J lost 7; bases outside the gene matches: 8. The length of the CDR3 is 14 residues. The germline V gene has CDR1 LNHDA and CDR2 SQIVND (reference sequence). The CDR3 DNA sequence: TGTGCCAGTAAACTAGCGGGGCTTAGAAATACGCAGTATTTT. This encodes CASKLAGLRNTQYF.

The genes are TRBV3-1 (or the pseudogene TRBV3-2) and TRBJ1-4, with TRBD1 matching 7 bases. Trimming removed 0 bases from V and 8 bases from J; junction bases left unmatched: 3. Germline V gives CDR1 LGHDT, CDR2 YNNKEL (reference sequence). The CDR3 length is 14 residues. CDR3 sequence reads: CASSQDRGYEKLFF. CDR3 sequence (DNA): TGTGCCAGCAGCCAAGACAGGGGGTACGAAAAACTGTTTTTT.